This note documents a single T cell receptor (beta chain) sequence. Antigen: not known. These data originate in a study of cytomegalovirus exposure and HLA in healthy donors. Study context: Later, an analysis reported that the 95 to 150 validation repertoires had used the same platform as the approximately 660 first-cohort repertoires. Study observations and caveats: Associated with cytomegalovirus, according to the listing, were 170 or so TCR beta chains. That first-cohort TCR clusters tended to co-occur in the approximately 120 validation repertoires was found in a later analysis. Specificity for CMV antigens was confirmed in vitro for three of the CMV-associated chains.

This table comes from immunoSEQ multiplex PCR, and its TCRdb copy is limited to in-frame clones, with some not included. This sample yields about 180,000 clones, of which about 85% are seen a single time; approximately 15% belongs to the top ten. This CDR3 spans 14 amino acids. With 3 bases removed from V and 3 bases from J, the gap between germline ends came to 12 bases. Germline lookup yields CDR1 LNHDA and CDR2 SQIVND (reference sequence). The rearrangement joins TRBV19 to TRBJ2-7; D ambiguous. The clonotype comes from a man between 18 and 35 years old in good health and CMV-seropositive. Specimen: PBMCs. In DNA form, the CDR3 reads TGTGCCAGTAGTATGCAGAAGATTAACTACGAGCAGTACTTC. Encoded protein: CASSMQKINYEQYF.